Following are 17 T cell receptor beta chains from one sample sequenced in a study of CD8+ T cells in alopecia areata listed by TCRdb under 2018. Sample treatment or condition, as interpreted from the label and publication: oral pan-JAK inhibitor, 5-10 mg twice daily. The protocol used for the library was the immunoSEQ multiplex PCR assay. To provide template for TCR sequencing, every sample had RNA extracted and reverse transcribed into cDNA. In TCRdb, the immuneACCESS table is reduced to in-frame sequences with V and J assigned. These tables do not hold every clone; where another copy was compared, an unresolved V gene accounts for under half, and the others remain unexplained. In this sample the table shows 210,000 or so clones, around 65% of which occur a single time. The ten largest clones add up to around 1.3% of the sample. The sequencing here drew on CD4+ T cells sorted from blood, taken at approximately week 45, from a patient treated with tofacitinib. The receptors come from a human donor with alopecia areata.

This clone has just a few counts. The DNA for the CDR3 is TGTGCCAGCTCACCGCGGGCAGGGACCTACAATGAGCAGTTCTTC. It specifies CASSPRAGTYNEQFF. The V gene is TRBV18, the J gene TRBJ2-1; D is possibly TRBD1 or TRBD2 (5 bases each). Germline CDR1 KGHSH, CDR2 LQKENI. The CDR3 is 15 residues long. With 3 bases removed from V and 2 bases from J, the gap between germline ends came to 11 bases. The variable domain in full, completed from reference TRBV18 and TRBJ2-1, reads NAGVMQNPRHLVRRRGQEARLRCSPMKGHSHVYWYRQLPEEGLKFMVYLQKENIIDESGMPKERFSAEFPKEGPSILRIQQVVRGDSAAYFCASSPRAGTYNEQFFGPGTRLTVL.

This clone was recorded once. The rearrangement joins TRBV7-2 to TRBJ1-2; TRBD1 matches 8 bases. Looked up from germline, CDR1 is SGHTA and CDR2 is FQGNSA. After removal of 1 base from V and 4 bases from J, the junction contained 5 bases not matched to a gene. The CDR3 is 15 residues long. CDR3 bases: TGTGCCAGCAGCTTAGGGGCGACAGGGGTCTATGGCTACACCTTC. Translating gives CASSLGATGVYGYTF.

The chain links TRBV29-1 to TRBJ1-2; no firm D call. Trimming removed 3 bases at V and 10 bases at J, with 15 bases between. Looked up from germline, CDR1 is SQVTM and CDR2 is ANQGSEA. The CDR3 consists of 12 residues. CDR3 coding DNA: TGCAGCGTTGAGGAGGGCCCCCGCGTCTACACCTTC. As protein: CSVEEGPRVYTF.

J is TRBJ2-3 and V is TRBV5-1, with 12 bases matching TRBD2. The CDR3 runs 17 residues. After removal of 3 bases from V and 0 bases from J, the junction contained 5 bases not matched to a gene. Per germline, CDR1 SGHRS and CDR2 YFSETQ. CDR3 sequence reads: CASSSGLAGRSTDTQYF. CDR3 bases: TGCGCCAGCAGCTCAGGACTAGCGGGGAGAAGCACAGATACGCAGTATTTT.

The V and J genes are TRBV5-6 and TRBJ2-7, with D uncertain. CDR1 is SGHDT, CDR2 YYEEEE, per germline. The CDR3 runs to 14 residues. Trimming took 0 bases from V and 0 from J, leaving 7 bases between them. CDR3 in DNA: TGTGCCAGCAGCTTGGAAATTGGCTCCTACGAGCAGTACTTC. Its protein product is CASSLEIGSYEQYF. Filled out from reference TRBV5-6 and TRBJ2-7, the complete variable domain reads DAGVTQSPTHLIKTRGQQVTLRCSPKSGHDTVSWYQQALGQGPQFIFQYYEEEERQRGNFPDRFSGHQFPNYSSELNVNALLLGDSALYLCASSLEIGSYEQYFGPGTRLTVT.

This chain links TRBV29-1 with TRBJ1-2, with a tentative D call TRBD1 (5 bases). The CDR3 is made up of 13 amino acids. V was pared by 4 bases and J by 8 bases, with 17 bases between. Germline V gives CDR1 SQVTM, CDR2 ANQGSEA. The CDR3 DNA reads TGCAGCGTTGCGGGACTATCGATTGGGGGCTACACCTTC. Protein product: CSVAGLSIGGYTF.

The V gene is TRBV11-2, the J gene TRBJ2-4; 7 positions agree with TRBD2. The CDR3 runs to 14 residues. CDR1 and CDR2 (germline): SGHAT, FQNNGV. The junction had 9 bases not matched to a gene; V was cut back by 5 bases and J by 8 bases. CDR3 coding DNA: TGTGCCAGCAGCCTAAACGGACTAGTCGACATTCAGTACTTC. Its protein product is CASSLNGLVDIQYF.

The chain joins TRBV29-1 to TRBJ1-1, with D unclear. The length of the CDR3 is 12 residues. Germline CDR1 and CDR2: SQVTM and ANQGSEA. With 5 bases removed from V and 1 base from J, the gap between germline ends came to 8 bases. This CDR3 reads CSVSQRNTEAFF. CDR3 DNA: TGCAGCGTTAGTCAGAGGAACACTGAAGCTTTCTTT. Complete variable domain (other parts from reference TRBV29-1 and TRBJ1-1): SAVISQKPSRDICQRGTSLTIQCQVDSQVTMMFWYRQQPGQSLTLIATANQGSEATYESGFVIDKFPISRPNLTFSTLTVSNMSPEDSSIYLCSVSQRNTEAFFGQGTRLTVV.

V is TRBV4-3 and J is TRBJ2-5, with D unresolved. Germline CDR1 and CDR2: LGHNA and YSLEER. This CDR3 has 14 amino acids. V gave up 0 bases and J gave up 1 base, with 6 bases separating them. The CDR3 nucleotides are TGCGCCAGCAGCCAAGACTACCCCCAAGAGACCCAGTACTTC. It is translated as CASSQDYPQETQYF.

This clone showed up just a few times. The J gene is TRBJ2-3, the V gene TRBV2; D is perhaps TRBD1 or TRBD2 (6 bases each). The CDR3 is made up of 15 amino acids. Looked up from germline, CDR1 is SNHLY and CDR2 is FYNNEI. Trimming removed 6 bases from V and 0 bases from J, with 13 bases in between. The CDR3 region is CASRGGGESTDTQYF. In nucleotides, the CDR3 is TGTGCCAGCAGGGGGGGCGGCGAAAGCACAGATACGCAGTATTTT.

The rearrangement uses TRBV7-6 and TRBJ1-1, with 9 bases identical to TRBD1. Germline-derived CDR1 and CDR2 are SGHVS and FNYEAQ. J gave up 6 bases and V 5 bases, and 13 bases lay outside the gene matches. The CDR3 runs to 16 residues. This chain's CDR3 is CASSPRQGVNNAEAFF. The CDR3 region has the DNA TGTGCCAGCAGCCCCAGACAGGGGGTCAATAACGCTGAAGCTTTCTTT.

This clone was recorded once. The chain employs TRBV4-3 and TRBJ1-2; tentatively, D is TRBD1 (6 bases). Trimming pared 0 bases from V and 5 bases from J, leaving 16 bases between. The germline V gene has CDR1 LGHNA and CDR2 YSLEER. The CDR3 contains 16 residues. The CDR3 coding sequence is TGCGCCAGCAGCCAAGATTTAACAGGGAAAGAGTATGGCTACACCTTC. Residues: CASSQDLTGKEYGYTF.

Worth noting for this clone: Additional DNA sequences in this sample encode the identical CDR3. The chain recombines TRBV27 with TRBJ1-6; D is undetermined. Looked up from germline, CDR1 is MNHEY and CDR2 is SMNVEV (reference sequence). The CDR3 extends over 13 amino acids. Trimming removed 1 base from V and 7 bases from J, with 5 bases in between. The CDR3: CASSLYRNSPLHF. CDR3 nucleotide sequence: TGTGCCAGCAGTTTATACAGAAATTCACCCCTCCACTTT.

The chain links TRBV29-1 to TRBJ2-1; D gene unclear. This CDR3 spans 17 amino acids. V lost 3 bases, J lost 0 bases, and 18 bases lay in between. Germline V gene sequence: CDR1 SQVTM, CDR2 ANQGSEA. DNA for the CDR3: TGCAGCGTTGAGGTCGGTCAGTGGGGAAGCTCCTACAATGAGCAGTTCTTC. It encodes CSVEVGQWGSSYNEQFF.

This clone turned up a few times. CDR3 DNA: TGTGCCAGCTCGGGCAGCCTCTCTGGGGCCAACGTCCTGACTTTC. Translated: CASSGSLSGANVLTF. The chain is built from TRBV18 and TRBJ2-6; D uncertain. The CDR3 totals 15 residues. Germline V CDR1 and CDR2: KGHSH, LQKENI. Between the trimmed V and J ends, which lost 6 bases and 0 bases, there was a span of 9 bases.

The J gene is TRBJ1-1, the V gene TRBV30; tentatively, D is TRBD1 (6 bases). Germline CDR1 reads GTSNPN; CDR2 reads SVGIG (reference sequence). This CDR3 region has 13 residues. V lost 3 bases to trimming and J lost 0 bases, with 8 bases between them. The CDR3 DNA reads TGTGCCTGGAGCACAGGGTTGAACACTGAAGCTTTCTTT. Protein sequence: CAWSTGLNTEAFF.

This chain uses TRBV7-2 with TRBJ2-7; the match to TRBD2 covers 14 bases. V shed 1 base and J 0 bases; nucleotides not matched to a gene: 8. This CDR3 comprises 19 residues. The germline V gene encodes CDR1 SGHTA and CDR2 FQGNSA. The CDR3 loop reads CASSLGGGLAGVSSYEQYF. The CDR3 DNA follows: TGTGCCAGCAGCTTAGGCGGGGGACTAGCGGGGGTGAGCTCCTACGAGCAGTACTTC.